These 22 T cell receptor beta chains were sequenced from one sample in a study of cytomegalovirus exposure and HLA in healthy donors. Clones were read by immunoSEQ multiplex PCR, and TCRdb kept only the in-frame ones, dropping some. There are 150,000 to 200,000 clones in the sample; roughly nine tenths occur only once, and around 7.2% lies in the top ten. Material for sequencing was PBMCs. The receptors were sampled from a man aged 25 to 40 in good health and CMV-seropositive.

The sample holds one count of this clone. The gene calls are TRBV9 and TRBJ1-3; D possibly corresponds to TRBD1 (6 bases). The CDR3 contains 17 residues. Germline loops: CDR1 SGDLS, CDR2 YYNGEE. V lost 2 bases and J 0 bases, leaving 15 bases between the germline ends. This CDR3 reads CASSVGGALRSGNTIYF. CDR3 in DNA: TGTGCCAGCAGCGTGGGGGGGGCACTTCGCTCTGGAAACACCATATATTTT.

The V and J genes are TRBV5-4 and TRBJ2-7; 8 nucleotides match TRBD1. J lost 1 base, V lost 4 bases, and 7 bases had no gene match. This CDR3 is 15 amino acids long. Germline V lookup: CDR1 SGHNT, CDR2 YYREEE (reference sequence). Here the CDR3 DNA reads TGTGCCAGCAGCATAGGACAGGGAAGGTCCTACGAGCAGTACTTC. This encodes CASSIGQGRSYEQYF.

The rearrangement joins TRBV27 to TRBJ1-4, with TRBD1 as a possible D gene (5 bases). Trimming took off 4 bases at V and 4 bases at J, with 10 bases between the two ends. The CDR3 length is 14 residues. Germline V gene data show CDR1 as MNHEY and CDR2 as SMNVEV (reference sequence). The DNA for the CDR3 is TGTGCCAGCAGTTCCCGGGGGGTTAATGAAAAACTGTTTTTT. Encoded protein: CASSSRGVNEKLFF.

The chain combines TRBV18 with TRBJ2-1; D perhaps matches TRBD1 (5 bases). Germline loops: CDR1 KGHSH, CDR2 LQKENI. The CDR3 totals 14 residues. Trimming removed 2 bases from V and 8 bases from J, with 13 bases in between. The CDR3 DNA is TGTGCCAGCTCACCAGGGGCCCTTTGGGATGAGCAGTTCTTC. This gives the protein CASSPGALWDEQFF.

The gene calls are TRBV6-5 and TRBJ2-7, with D possibly matching TRBD1 (5 bases). Germline CDR1 is MNHEY and CDR2 is SVGAGI. The CDR3 length is 14 residues. V lost 3 bases and J 3 bases, leaving 12 bases between the germline ends. This chain's CDR3 is CASSYRGRIYEQYF. The CDR3 nucleotides are TGTGCCAGCAGTTATAGGGGCCGAATCTACGAGCAGTACTTC.

J is TRBJ2-3 and V is TRBV15; D perhaps matches TRBD2 (7 bases). Germline-derived CDR1 and CDR2 are LNHNV and YYDKDF (reference sequence). V was shortened by 1 base and J by 6 bases, with 11 bases between the two germline ends. The CDR3 is made up of 14 amino acids. The CDR3 spells CATSRGEGGDTQYF. The CDR3 DNA sequence: TGTGCCACCAGCAGAGGGGAGGGGGGCGATACGCAGTATTTT.

The chain has TRBV30 and TRBJ1-4; TRBD1 matches at 9 bases. This CDR3 contains 15 residues. Germline loops: CDR1 GTSNPN, CDR2 SVGIG (reference sequence). After removal of 5 bases from V and 10 bases from J, the junction contained 14 bases not matched to a gene. The CDR3 reads CAWDPSGTGRGKLFF. The CDR3 bases are TGTGCCTGGGACCCCTCCGGGACAGGGAGGGGAAAACTGTTTTTT.

This chain joins TRBV2 and TRBJ1-5; no firm D call. Germline assignment: CDR1 SNHLY and CDR2 FYNNEI. The CDR3 runs to 14 residues. V was cut by 3 bases and J by 0 bases, with 6 bases left in between. As DNA, the CDR3 is TGTGCCAGCAGTGATTGGGATAGCAATCAGCCCCAGCATTTT. Translation: CASSDWDSNQPQHF. The whole variable domain, filled in from reference TRBV2 and TRBJ1-5, reads EPEVTQTPSHQVTQMGQEVILRCVPISNHLYFYWYRQILGQKVEFLVSFYNNEISEKSEIFDDQFSVERPDGSNFTLKIRSTKLEDSAMYFCASSDWDSNQPQHFGDGTRLSIL.

This chain's CDR3 is CSVTGGRDTQYF. The CDR3 nucleotides read TGCAGCGTTACCGGGGGTCGCGATACGCAGTATTTT. The chain uses TRBV29-1 and TRBJ2-3; D perhaps matches TRBD2 (6 bases). Between the trimmed V and J ends, which lost 5 bases and 6 bases, there was a span of 12 bases. This CDR3 contains 12 residues. Per germline, CDR1 SQVTM and CDR2 ANQGSEA.

The table lists this clone with a count of one. This chain uses TRBV15 with TRBJ2-3; TRBD2 matches at 7 bases. CDR3 length: 14 residues. Germline V CDR1 and CDR2: LNHNV, YYDKDF (reference sequence). Trimming removed 0 bases from V and 6 bases from J; junction bases left unmatched: 3. The CDR3 sequence: CATSRDRTSDTQYF. The CDR3, as DNA: TGTGCCACCAGCAGAGATCGGACTAGTGATACGCAGTATTTT. Filled out from reference TRBV15 and TRBJ2-3, the complete variable domain reads DAMVIQNPRYQVTQFGKPVTLSCSQTLNHNVMYWYQQKSSQAPKLLFHYYDKDFNNEADTPDNFQSRRPNTSFCFLDIRSPGLGDTAMYLCATSRDRTSDTQYFGPGTRLTVL.

The rearrangement joins TRBV28 to TRBJ2-7; unclear D gene. With 2 bases removed from V and 7 bases from J, the gap between germline ends came to 18 bases. This CDR3 has 15 amino acids. Germline V gives CDR1 MDHEN, CDR2 SYDVKM. CDR3 amino acids: CASSLLARPTREQYF. The DNA for the CDR3 is TGTGCCAGCAGTTTACTCGCACGACCGACGCGGGAGCAGTACTTC.

The chain recombines TRBV6-6 with TRBJ2-7, with D tentatively TRBD1 or TRBD2 (5 bases each). V shed 8 bases and J shed 2 bases, with 16 bases lying between them. Germline V CDR1 and CDR2: MNHNY, SVGAGI (reference sequence). This CDR3 contains 14 residues. The CDR3 here is CASGDGPRAYEQYF. The DNA of the CDR3 is TGTGCCAGCGGGGACGGACCGCGGGCCTACGAGCAGTACTTC.

This clone was observed a handful of times. The V and J genes are TRBV5-4 and TRBJ2-3; 7 nucleotides agree with TRBD2. The ends lost 4 bases at V and 6 bases at J; junction bases unmatched: 14. The germline CDR1 and CDR2 sequences are SGHNT and YYREEE (reference sequence). This CDR3 is built from 16 residues. CDR3 bases: TGTGCCAGCAGCACCCGCCCGGGACTAAAAACGGATACGCAGTATTTT. Translating gives CASSTRPGLKTDTQYF.

The chain couples TRBV19 to TRBJ2-7; 8 bases are a match to TRBD2. Germline lookup yields CDR1 LNHDA and CDR2 SQIVND (reference sequence). V was pared by 8 bases and J by 3 bases, with 12 bases of the junction left unmatched. The CDR3 extends over 15 amino acids. The CDR3 nucleotides are TGTGCCAGTGGCCCGGGGACTAGAGGAATCTACGAGCAGTACTTC. Translated, it gives CASGPGTRGIYEQYF.

The gene calls are TRBV2 and TRBJ2-2, with TRBD1 matching over 7 bases. The CDR3 spans 14 residues. Germline V gene lookup returns CDR1 SNHLY and CDR2 FYNNEI. V trimming: 7 bases; J trimming: 2 bases; junction bases outside the gene matches: 4. The CDR3 reads CASTTGLNTGELFF. The DNA for the CDR3 is TGTGCCAGCACGACAGGGTTAAACACCGGGGAGCTGTTTTTT.

The chain has TRBV5-1 and TRBJ2-2, with no clear D. Germline V lookup: CDR1 SGHRS, CDR2 YFSETQ. This CDR3 region has 12 residues. The ends were cut back, 2 bases at V and 7 bases at J, with 6 bases in the middle. The CDR3 nucleotides are TGCGCCAGCAGCTTCAATAACGGGGAGCTGTTTTTT. This sequence encodes CASSFNNGELFF.

This chain connects TRBV7-3 to TRBJ2-1; D is unclear. The germline gives CDR1 SGHTA, CDR2 FQGTGA. The CDR3 length is 14 residues. The germline V and J ends were trimmed by 1 base and 5 bases, with 9 bases remaining between them. The CDR3 spells CASSLMGSDNEQFF. As DNA, the CDR3 is TGTGCCAGCAGCTTAATGGGATCAGACAATGAGCAGTTCTTC.

CDR3 sequence: CASSPGLYFGNTIYF. In DNA form, the CDR3 reads TGTGCCAGCTCACCCGGGCTTTACTTTGGAAACACCATATATTTT. The chain recombines TRBV18 with TRBJ1-3; D uncertain. This CDR3 spans 15 amino acids. CDR1 and CDR2 (germline): KGHSH, LQKENI. The ends were cut back, 3 bases at V and 3 bases at J, with 12 bases in the middle. The variable domain in full, completed from reference TRBV18 and TRBJ1-3, reads NAGVMQNPRHLVRRRGQEARLRCSPMKGHSHVYWYRQLPEEGLKFMVYLQKENIIDESGMPKERFSAEFPKEGPSILRIQQVVRGDSAAYFCASSPGLYFGNTIYFGEGSWLTVV.

The chain has TRBV28 and TRBJ2-7; 7 positions match TRBD1. J gave up 0 bases and V 8 bases, and 1 base lay outside the gene matches. Per germline, CDR1 MDHEN and CDR2 SYDVKM. This CDR3 has 12 amino acids. The CDR3 region is CASGTASYEQYF. The CDR3 bases are TGTGCCAGCGGGACAGCCTCCTACGAGCAGTACTTC.

The chain is built from TRBV27 and TRBJ2-5; the D is unclear. V dropped 6 bases and J dropped 3 bases, with 17 bases sitting between them. Germline V gene lookup returns CDR1 MNHEY and CDR2 SMNVEV (reference sequence). This CDR3 spans 15 amino acids. The CDR3 DNA reads TGTGCCAGCAGCCCCCGACTCACCCAGAAAGAGACCCAGTACTTC. Amino acids: CASSPRLTQKETQYF.

The V gene is TRBV7-2, the J gene TRBJ2-2, with 9 bases lining up with TRBD2. The CDR3 contains 17 residues. The germline V gene encodes CDR1 SGHTA and CDR2 FQGNSA. J gave up 3 bases and V 1 base, and 6 bases lay outside the gene matches. CDR3 in amino acids: CASSLERTSAYTGELFF. CDR3 DNA sequence: TGTGCCAGCAGCTTAGAGCGGACTAGCGCATACACCGGGGAGCTGTTTTTT. The whole variable domain, filled in from reference TRBV7-2 and TRBJ2-2, reads GAGVSQSPSNKVTEKGKDVELRCDPISGHTALYWYRQSLGQGLEFLIYFQGNSAPDKSGLPSDRFSAERTGGSVSTLTIQRTQQEDSAVYLCASSLERTSAYTGELFFGEGSRLTVL.

The chain uses TRBV7-2 and TRBJ2-1; D unclear. Germline assignment: CDR1 SGHTA and CDR2 FQGNSA. The CDR3 length is 13 residues. Trimming removed 0 bases at V and 8 bases at J, with 8 bases between. The CDR3 here is CASSLAGLDEQFF. As DNA, the CDR3 is TGTGCCAGCAGCTTAGCAGGGCTAGATGAGCAGTTCTTC.